The 28 T cell receptor beta chains listed next were all sequenced from one sample in a study of blood T cell repertoires in COVID-19. The data were produced by immunoSEQ multiplex PCR, yet TCRdb's version contains in-frame clones alone and is incomplete. The sample carries about 200,000 clones, roughly 87% recorded once. Source material: peripheral blood. The receptors come from a man aged 40-55 years with active or convalescent COVID-19.

The chain combines TRBV27 with TRBJ2-7; 13 nucleotides match TRBD2. With 6 bases clipped from V and 2 bases from J, the junction kept 10 bases outside the gene matches. CDR3 length: 17 residues. CDR1 MNHEY and CDR2 SMNVEV come from the germline V gene (reference sequence). CDR3 nucleotides: TGTGCCAGCAGACCGGGACTAGCGGGAATGGAGGCCTACGAGCAGTACTTC. Translation: CASRPGLAGMEAYEQYF.

J is TRBJ2-6 and V is TRBV9, with D perhaps TRBD1 (5 bases). The CDR3 extends over 15 amino acids. Per the germline V gene, CDR1 is SGDLS and CDR2 is YYNGEE. V was trimmed by 3 bases and J by 0 bases, leaving 7 bases between them. CDR3 nucleotides: TGTGCCAGCAGCGCCACAGGCTCTGGGGCCAACGTCCTGACTTTC. This sequence encodes CASSATGSGANVLTF.

The chain recombines TRBV6-6 with TRBJ2-3; D is uncertain. The CDR3 loop spans 11 amino acids. Germline assignment: CDR1 MNHNY and CDR2 SVGAGI (reference sequence). V gave up 4 bases and J gave up 5 bases, with 4 bases separating them. Here the CDR3 reads CASSSLDTQYF. CDR3 nucleotide sequence: TGTGCCAGCAGTTCATTAGATACGCAGTATTTT.

The rearrangement joins TRBV6-5 to TRBJ1-1, with 9 bases matching TRBD1. J lost 6 bases, V lost 6 bases, and 5 bases had no gene match. In germline, CDR1 is MNHEY, CDR2 SVGAGI. The CDR3 contains 13 residues. CDR3 in DNA: TGTGCCAGCAGGAAACAGGGGGCCTCTGAAGCTTTCTTT. Its protein product is CASRKQGASEAFF.

The chain links TRBV5-4 to TRBJ2-3, with TRBD1 matching over 7 bases. Germline values: CDR1 SGHNT, CDR2 YYREEE (reference sequence). V shed 4 bases, J shed 2 bases, and the junction held 7 bases outside the gene matches. This CDR3 spans 15 amino acids. Here the CDR3 DNA reads TGTGCCAGCAGCGGTGGGACAGCTAACACAGATACGCAGTATTTT. Translating gives CASSGGTANTDTQYF. The whole variable domain, filled in from reference TRBV5-4 and TRBJ2-3, reads ETGVTQSPTHLIKTRGQQVTLRCSSQSGHNTVSWYQQALGQGPQFIFQYYREEENGRGNFPPRFSGLQFPNYSSELNVNALELDDSALYLCASSGGTANTDTQYFGPGTRLTVL.

CDR3 sequence: CASSEFLAGELFF. CDR3 sequence (DNA): TGTGCCAGCAGTGAATTTTTAGCCGGGGAGCTGTTTTTT. V usage is TRBV25-1 and J usage is TRBJ2-2; no firm D call. This CDR3 spans 13 amino acids. In germline, CDR1 is MGHDK, CDR2 SYGVNS. Trimming left V 1 base short and J 6 bases short, with 6 bases between.

This chain uses TRBV10-3 with TRBJ1-1; no definite D call. From germline, CDR1 is ENHRY and CDR2 SYGVKD. The ends were cut back, 3 bases at V and 11 bases at J, with 22 bases in the middle. The CDR3 totals 15 residues. The CDR3 nucleotides read TGTGCCATCAGTGATACTTACCCGGGGTCAATTGGGGCTTTCTTT. Translation gives CAISDTYPGSIGAFF.

Of note for this clone: This sample also contains other DNA sequences that code for the same CDR3. The chain recombines TRBV9 with TRBJ1-3; possible D gene TRBD1, 5 bases. The V end lost 0 bases, the J end lost 2 bases, and 9 bases lay between the germline ends. The germline CDR1 and CDR2 sequences are SGDLS and YYNGEE. The CDR3 is 15 amino acids. CDR3 in amino acids: CASSVASGAGNTIYF. The CDR3 bases are TGTGCCAGCAGCGTAGCATCGGGGGCTGGAAACACCATATATTTT. The full variable domain, rest sourced from reference TRBV9 and TRBJ1-3, is DSGVTQTPKHLITATGQRVTLRCSPRSGDLSVYWYQQSLDQGLQFLIQYYNGEERAKGNILERFSAQQFPDLHSELNLSSLELGDSALYFCASSVASGAGNTIYFGEGSWLTVV.

This clone has only one observation. The chain couples TRBV6-5 to TRBJ2-5; TRBD2 matches at 11 bases. Germline V CDR1 and CDR2: MNHEY, SVGAGI. Trimming at V came to 5 bases and at J to 4 bases, leaving 0 bases not matched to a gene. The CDR3 runs 13 residues. This CDR3 is CASSLAGGETQYF. CDR3 DNA sequence: TGTGCCAGCAGTCTAGCGGGAGGAGAGACCCAGTACTTC.

The V gene is TRBV6-5, the J gene TRBJ1-1; D possibly corresponds to TRBD1 (5 bases). The CDR3 contains 15 residues. Germline-derived CDR1 and CDR2 are MNHEY and SVGAGI. With 0 bases removed from V and 2 bases from J, the gap between germline ends came to 10 bases. CDR3 protein: CASSYSFQGNTEAFF. CDR3 coding DNA: TGTGCCAGCAGTTACTCGTTCCAGGGAAACACTGAAGCTTTCTTT.

A single count supports this clone. The genes are TRBV18 and TRBJ2-1, with D perhaps TRBD2 (6 bases). CDR1 is KGHSH, CDR2 LQKENI, per germline. Trimming left V 4 bases short and J 0 bases short, with 10 bases between. The CDR3 sequence is 15 residues long. The CDR3: CASSLPAGSYNEQFF. As DNA, the CDR3 is TGTGCCAGCTCACTTCCAGCGGGCTCCTACAATGAGCAGTTCTTC.

The chain uses TRBV29-1 and TRBJ1-3; TRBD1 aligns across 7 bases. Trimming took 3 bases from V and 0 from J; bases not matched to a gene: 2. The CDR3 sequence is 14 residues long. Germline V gives CDR1 SQVTM, CDR2 ANQGSEA. DNA for the CDR3: TGCAGCGTTGAGGCAGGGGGCTCTGGAAACACCATATATTTT. Residues: CSVEAGGSGNTIYF.

The gene calls are TRBV7-9 and TRBJ1-1; D may be TRBD1 (5 bases). The CDR3 sequence is 17 residues long. Trimming removed 5 bases at V and 11 bases at J, with 30 bases between. CDR1 SEHNR and CDR2 FQNEAQ come from the germline V gene (reference sequence). The CDR3 here is CASSRSQGMGGSLGAFF. The CDR3 bases are TGTGCCAGCAGCCGTTCCCAAGGAATGGGGGGATCCCTCGGGGCTTTCTTT.

The V gene is TRBV9, the J gene TRBJ2-1; D gene uncertain. The V gene lost 2 bases and the J gene lost 0 bases, with 9 bases spanning the gap. This CDR3 has 15 residues. Germline V lookup: CDR1 SGDLS, CDR2 YYNGEE. CDR3 region: CASSVRHGSYNEQFF. CDR3 DNA sequence: TGTGCCAGCAGCGTCCGACACGGCTCCTACAATGAGCAGTTCTTC.

This clone was observed once. The rearrangement uses TRBV5-1 and TRBJ2-5; 10 positions match TRBD1. The CDR3 is made up of 16 amino acids. Germline lookup yields CDR1 SGHRS and CDR2 YFSETQ. After removal of 1 base from V and 5 bases from J, the junction contained 8 bases not matched to a gene. DNA for the CDR3: TGCGCCAGCAGCTTGAGGGACAGGGGCGAATGGGAGACCCAGTACTTC. This translates into CASSLRDRGEWETQYF.

This clone occurred a few times. The chain uses TRBV19 and TRBJ1-5; D remains ambiguous. Trimming took off 2 bases at V and 1 base at J, with 9 bases between the two ends. The germline V gene encodes CDR1 LNHDA and CDR2 SQIVND (reference sequence). CDR3 length: 15 amino acids. This CDR3 reads CASSIIPGSNQPQHF. As DNA, the CDR3 is TGTGCCAGTAGTATAATTCCCGGGAGCAATCAGCCCCAGCATTTT.

The chain carries TRBV28 and TRBJ2-4; 7 bases match TRBD2. The CDR3 is 17 residues long. V trimming: 9 bases; J trimming: 2 bases; junction bases outside the gene matches: 16. Germline CDR1 is MDHEN and CDR2 is SYDVKM. The CDR3 loop reads CASAAFRGVITKNIQYF. The CDR3 bases are TGTGCCAGTGCCGCCTTCCGGGGGGTAATAACCAAAAACATTCAGTACTTC.

This clone was counted a single time. The CDR3 nucleotides are TGTGCCAGCGGGGGTTCGGGAGTACATGAGCAGTTCTTC. This translates into CASGGSGVHEQFF. V usage is TRBV12-3 or TRBV12-4 and J usage is TRBJ2-1; D perhaps matches TRBD2 (6 bases). Trimming shortened V by 8 bases and J by 8 bases, and 16 bases separated the two germline ends. This CDR3 spans 13 amino acids.

The gene calls are TRBV2 and TRBJ2-7; D not resolved. The CDR3 runs to 12 residues. Germline V lookup: CDR1 SNHLY, CDR2 FYNNEI. Trimming shortened V by 7 bases and J by 1 base, and 8 bases separated the two germline ends. In DNA form, the CDR3 reads TGTGCCAGCACTCCAGATTCCTACGAGCAGTACTTC. Its protein is CASTPDSYEQYF.

V gene TRBV6-5 combines with J gene TRBJ2-1, with TRBD1 identical over 7 bases. This CDR3 contains 15 residues. V lost 4 bases to trimming and J lost 0 bases; unmatched junction nucleotides: 3. Germline CDR1 is MNHEY and CDR2 is SVGAGI. The CDR3 DNA reads as TGTGCCAGCAGTTCTGGACAGGCCTCCTACAATGAGCAGTTCTTC. It is translated as CASSSGQASYNEQFF.

The rearrangement links TRBV24-1 to TRBJ2-3, with D possibly matching TRBD2 (5 bases). V lost 4 bases to trimming and J lost 0 bases, with 7 bases between them. CDR1 is KGHDR, CDR2 SFDVKD, per germline. This CDR3 region has 14 residues. The CDR3 nucleotides read TGTGCCACCAGTGAAGCGGCCAGCACAGATACGCAGTATTTT. Amino acids: CATSEAASTDTQYF.

This clone occurred a few times. The chain is built from TRBV5-5 and TRBJ2-2; D remains ambiguous. Per the germline V gene, CDR1 is SGHKS and CDR2 is YYEKEE (reference sequence). This CDR3 contains 12 residues. Trimming shortened V by 0 bases and J by 8 bases, and 5 bases separated the two germline ends. As DNA, the CDR3 is TGTGCCAGCAGCTTGGCCTCTGGGGAGCTGTTTTTT. Encoded protein: CASSLASGELFF.

CDR3 in DNA: TGTGCCAGCAGCTCGTGGACTAGCGGGGGGGCCGAGGAGACCCAGTACTTC. Encoded protein: CASSSWTSGGAEETQYF. The genes are TRBV13 and TRBJ2-5; 15 bases agree with TRBD2. The CDR3 covers 17 residues. Germline trimming cut 4 bases from V and 5 bases from J; bases unmatched to any gene: 8. Looked up from germline, CDR1 is PRHDT and CDR2 is FYEKMQ (reference sequence).

The chain combines TRBV2 with TRBJ1-6; D perhaps matches TRBD1 (5 bases). The CDR3 length is 14 residues. CDR1 and CDR2 from the germline V gene are SNHLY and FYNNEI. Trimming removed 5 bases at V and 7 bases at J, with 12 bases between. The CDR3 DNA reads as TGTGCCAGCAGTAGGGCAGGACAAAATTCACCCCTCCACTTT. Protein: CASSRAGQNSPLHF.

V and J are TRBV15 and TRBJ2-3, with D unresolved. Trimming left V 4 bases short and J 0 bases short, with 14 bases between. Germline V gene data show CDR1 as LNHNV and CDR2 as YYDKDF (reference sequence). The length of the CDR3 is 16 residues. The CDR3 is CATSTPRGYSTDTQYF. The CDR3 bases are TGTGCCACCAGCACCCCACGAGGTTATAGCACAGATACGCAGTATTTT.

The chain couples TRBV15 to TRBJ2-3; 8 positions agree with TRBD1. This CDR3 has 15 residues. Looked up from germline, CDR1 is LNHNV and CDR2 is YYDKDF (reference sequence). The ends lost 3 bases at V and 0 bases at J; junction bases unmatched: 2. CDR3 loop: CATSRRTGSTDTQYF. The CDR3, as DNA: TGTGCCACCAGCAGGCGGACAGGGAGCACAGATACGCAGTATTTT. The complete variable domain, with remaining parts taken from reference TRBV15 and TRBJ2-3, reads DAMVIQNPRYQVTQFGKPVTLSCSQTLNHNVMYWYQQKSSQAPKLLFHYYDKDFNNEADTPDNFQSRRPNTSFCFLDIRSPGLGDTAMYLCATSRRTGSTDTQYFGPGTRLTVL.

This chain links TRBV11-3 with TRBJ2-1; TRBD2 matches at 11 bases. Trimming took 2 bases from V and 4 from J; bases not matched to a gene: 10. This CDR3 contains 18 residues. The germline V gene encodes CDR1 SGHNT and CDR2 YENEEA. The CDR3, as DNA: TGTGCCAGCAGCTTAAGTTCTAGCGGGGGGCCCTCTTACAATGAGCAGTTCTTC. The encoded protein is CASSLSSSGGPSYNEQFF.

In its sample, this clone was seen once. The V gene is TRBV6-4, the J gene TRBJ2-2, with 7 bases matching TRBD1. Germline V CDR1 and CDR2: MRHNA, SNTAGT. The CDR3 is 15 residues long. Trimming took 4 bases from V and 5 from J; bases not matched to a gene: 7. This CDR3 is CASSAYEGATGELFF. The CDR3 DNA follows: TGTGCCAGCAGTGCCTATGAGGGGGCGACCGGGGAGCTGTTTTTT.